This T cell receptor (beta chain) was captured in a study of human thymus T cells. Corrective heart surgery yielded the resections from which the thymus tissue came. Serving as donors were healthy Finnish infants, each of whom was having open corrective surgery for congenital heart defects. Trimming stripped 7 bases from V and 2 bases from J, with 15 bases between. Germline V CDR1 and CDR2: MNHEY, SVGAGI. The CDR3 covers 15 residues. Note on this clone: What it binds is unknown.

Findings of the study overall: Related research found strongly overlapping thymic repertoires in unrelated individuals. V and J gene usage appeared biased in thymic and blood repertoires.

Profiled with immunoSEQ multiplex PCR; TCRdb holds only in-frame clones, not every one. Of some 78,000 clones in the sample, just over 95% were seen once. Sequencing used thymus tissue. The clonotype was recovered from a boy in the first two years of life with a congenital heart defect but otherwise immunologically healthy. The chain joins TRBV6-5 to TRBJ1-3, with D hard to call. CDR3 DNA: TGTGCCAGCACCGCCGAGGACGGAACTGGAAACACCATATATTTT. Protein sequence: CASTAEDGTGNTIYF.